The 18 T cell receptor beta chains below all came from one sample that was sequenced in a study of blood T cell repertoires in COVID-19. TCRdb's table, derived via immunoSEQ multiplex PCR, lists solely in-frame clones and lacks some. The table has around 260,000 clones, about 86% seen once. The sample consisted of PBMCs or T cells enriched from blood (not recorded which). The receptors come from a man younger than 45 with acute COVID-19.

The chain couples TRBV11-1 to TRBJ1-6, with 9 bases lining up with TRBD1. Germline V gene lookup returns CDR1 SGHAT and CDR2 FQDESV (reference sequence). CDR3 length equals 13 residues. The trim removed 6 bases at V and 8 bases at J, leaving 2 bases unmatched. CDR3 DNA sequence: TGTGCCAGCAGTTGGGACAGGGATTCACCCCTCCACTTT. It yields the protein CASSWDRDSPLHF.

The chain uses TRBV27 and TRBJ1-2; the match to TRBD1 covers 10 bases. V gave up 6 bases and J gave up 3 bases; unmatched junction bases: 4. CDR3 size: 14 residues. Germline V gene lookup returns CDR1 MNHEY and CDR2 SMNVEV (reference sequence). The CDR3 sequence is CASSLTGGDYGYTF. The CDR3 bases are TGTGCCAGCAGCCTGACAGGGGGCGACTATGGCTACACCTTC.

The J gene is TRBJ2-3, the V gene TRBV10-3, with a weak D call TRBD2 (6 bases). V was shortened by 2 bases and J by 1 base, with 10 bases between the two germline ends. Germline V gene sequence: CDR1 ENHRY, CDR2 SYGVKD. The CDR3 extends over 15 amino acids. The CDR3 protein is CAISEPGAGTDTQYF. The CDR3 nucleotides are TGTGCCATCAGTGAGCCGGGAGCGGGCACAGATACGCAGTATTTT.

The CDR3 nucleotides are TGCAGCGTCAGCACTAGCGGGAGTTCCTATGAGCAGTTCTTC. It yields the protein CSVSTSGSSYEQFF. V is TRBV29-1 and J is TRBJ2-1; TRBD2 matches at 11 bases. The CDR3 is 14 amino acids. The germline V gene encodes CDR1 SQVTM and CDR2 ANQGSEA. The V segment lost 6 bases and the J segment 8 bases; nucleotides outside the gene matches: 9.

This rearrangement joins TRBV23-1 to TRBJ2-7; 9 bases are a match to TRBD1. TRBV23-1 is an ORF; its function is uncertain. This CDR3 has 14 residues. V lost 6 bases, J lost 2 bases, and 5 bases stayed unmatched. CDR3 nucleotide sequence: TGCGCCAGCAGAACAGGGGGCCCGACCTACGAGCAGTACGTC. This encodes CASRTGGPTYEQYV.

The chain has TRBV6-5 and TRBJ1-1; D not certain. CDR3 size: 14 residues. Per the germline V gene, CDR1 is MNHEY and CDR2 is SVGAGI. Trimming took off 5 bases at V and 3 bases at J, with 13 bases between the two ends. For the CDR3, the DNA is TGTGCCAGCAGTAATAGGCTACGGGACACTGAAGCTTTCTTT. Amino acid sequence: CASSNRLRDTEAFF.

This sequence joins TRBV30 and TRBJ2-7, with D possibly matching TRBD1 (6 bases). Trimming pared 2 bases from V and 4 bases from J, leaving 12 bases between. Germline CDR1 is GTSNPN and CDR2 is SVGIG (reference sequence). This CDR3 comprises 13 residues. The DNA for the CDR3 is TGTGCCTGGAGTACGTCCGGACAGTACGAGCAGTACGTC. Translated, it gives CAWSTSGQYEQYV.

On this clone itself: A single base separates this from a much larger clone, so it may be a read error. In DNA form, the CDR3 reads TGTGCCAGCAGTTATGGGACAGGCAATCAGCCCCAGCATTTT. Protein: CASSYGTGNQPQHF. The chain carries TRBV28 and TRBJ1-5; 7 bases match TRBD1. The V gene's germline CDR1 is MDHEN and CDR2 SYDVKM. Trimming at V came to 4 bases and at J to 2 bases, leaving 2 bases not matched to a gene. This CDR3 contains 14 residues.

This clone has a handful of counts. The rearrangement uses TRBV11-2 and TRBJ2-1; 15 positions agree with TRBD2. V shed 4 bases and J 4 bases; nucleotides not matched to a gene: 11. The CDR3 sequence is 19 residues long. Per the germline V gene, CDR1 is SGHAT and CDR2 is FQNNGV. The CDR3 coding sequence is TGTGCCAGCAGCTCTCGGACTAGCGGGAGGGCCGGTGGTTACAATGAGCAGTTCTTC. It translates to CASSSRTSGRAGGYNEQFF.

The CDR3 loop is CASSSRLAGGQITDTQYF. In nucleotides, the CDR3 is TGTGCCAGCAGCAGCCGACTAGCGGGAGGCCAAATCACAGATACGCAGTATTTT. The rearrangement links TRBV21-1 to TRBJ2-3; the D call of TRBD2 is as the table states it, not checked on the DNA. TRBV21-1 corresponds to a pseudogene. There are 18 residues in the CDR3.

The V call is TRBV5-1, the J call TRBJ1-3; 7 bases map to TRBD1. Germline loops: CDR1 SGHRS, CDR2 YFSETQ. The CDR3 covers 15 residues. With 4 bases clipped from V and 4 bases from J, the junction kept 8 bases outside the gene matches. The CDR3 protein is CASSLRPGQGNTIYF. CDR3 bases: TGCGCCAGCAGCCTACGCCCGGGACAGGGAAACACCATATATTTT.

Regarding this clone: This CDR3 is also generated by other DNA sequences in the sample. This chain uses TRBV4-3 with TRBJ2-1, with D hard to call. Germline CDR1 reads LGHNA; CDR2 reads YSLEER. Trimming removed 0 bases at V and 1 base at J, with 13 bases between. The CDR3 consists of 17 residues. The CDR3 spells CASSQDLVAVSYNEQFF. CDR3 sequence (DNA): TGCGCCAGCAGCCAAGATCTTGTGGCGGTATCCTACAATGAGCAGTTCTTC.

The chain links TRBV18 to TRBJ2-1, with TRBD1 matching over 7 bases. The CDR3 has 16 residues. Per the germline V gene, CDR1 is KGHSH and CDR2 is LQKENI. V gave up 2 bases and J gave up 2 bases; unmatched junction bases: 6. The CDR3 spells CASSPGTVSAYNEQFF. In DNA form, the CDR3 reads TGTGCCAGCTCACCAGGGACAGTAAGTGCCTACAATGAGCAGTTCTTC.

The chain is built from TRBV6-5 and TRBJ1-2; D not resolved. This CDR3 comprises 16 residues. The ends were cut back, 4 bases at V and 5 bases at J, with 20 bases in the middle. Germline V gives CDR1 MNHEY, CDR2 SVGAGI. The DNA for the CDR3 is TGTGCCAGCAGTTCCATGACTCAGAACCGAGCGTATGGCTACACCTTC. Its translation is CASSSMTQNRAYGYTF.

DNA for the CDR3: TGTGCCTGGACAGGGGGAGCGGTCAATGAGCAGTTCTTC. This translates into CAWTGGAVNEQFF. The chain uses TRBV30 and TRBJ2-1, with 7 bases fitting TRBD1. This CDR3 spans 13 amino acids. The J segment lost 6 bases and the V segment lost 4 bases, leaving 6 bases of the junction unmatched. Germline V gene data show CDR1 as GTSNPN and CDR2 as SVGIG (reference sequence).

The gene calls are TRBV7-6 and TRBJ1-2; D possibly corresponds to TRBD1 (5 bases). The CDR3 is 16 residues long. V lost 0 bases to trimming and J lost 7 bases, with 18 bases between them. Germline CDR1 SGHVS, CDR2 FNYEAQ. The CDR3 protein is CASSLASGQGSGGYTF. Written as DNA, the CDR3 is TGTGCCAGCAGCTTAGCCTCCGGGCAGGGAAGTGGTGGCTACACCTTC.

This clone has more than one count but fewer than ten. The V gene is TRBV5-3, the J gene TRBJ1-2; a weak D match, TRBD1 (6 bases). TRBV5-3 is assigned to the ORF class and has an uncertain function. Trimming stripped 0 bases from V and 9 bases from J, with 12 bases between. This CDR3 region has 13 residues. The CDR3 bases are TGTGCCAGAAGCTTGGTTGACAGGACATGCTACACCTTC. Amino acid sequence: CARSLVDRTCYTF.

The chain employs TRBV19 and TRBJ2-3; the match to TRBD1 covers 9 bases. Germline trimming cut 5 bases from V and 6 bases from J; bases unmatched to any gene: 9. There are 15 residues in the CDR3. Germline CDR1 LNHDA, CDR2 SQIVND (reference sequence). The CDR3 DNA is TGTGCCAGTAGTGTAACAGGGGGCGTCGTCGATACGCAGTATTTT. It encodes CASSVTGGVVDTQYF. The complete variable domain, with remaining parts taken from reference TRBV19 and TRBJ2-3, reads DGGITQSPKYLFRKEGQNVTLSCEQNLNHDAMYWYRQDPGQGLRLIYYSQIVNDFQKGDIAEGYSVSREKKESFPLTVTSAQKNPTAFYLCASSVTGGVVDTQYFGPGTRLTVL.